Presented here are 27 T cell receptor beta chains from one specimen sequenced in a study of radiation and T cells in renal cell carcinoma. Time point: blood 2 weeks post-SBRT. Treatment specified: 15 Gy SBRT to primary tumor, nephrectomy 4 weeks later. Some clones are missing from TCRdb's copy, which holds only in-frame ones; the method was immunoSEQ multiplex PCR. Here the sample spans about 120,000 clones, roughly four fifths being singletons. This material consisted of blood, taken from a patient whose treatment included radiotherapy and nephrectomy. Source of these receptors: a middle-aged man with renal cell carcinoma.

Note on this clone: Other DNA sequences in the sample encode the same CDR3. The V call is TRBV7-2, the J call TRBJ2-5; the match to TRBD2 covers 15 bases. V shed 5 bases and J 4 bases; nucleotides not matched to a gene: 5. This CDR3 has 16 residues. CDR1 SGHTA and CDR2 FQGNSA come from the germline V gene. The CDR3 DNA sequence: TGTGCCAGCAGCCCCGGACTAGCGGGGGGGCGAGAGACCCAGTACTTC. Translation gives CASSPGLAGGRETQYF.

The CDR3 coding sequence is TGCAGCGTTATACTACAGGGCTTCGGCAATCAGCCCCAGCATTTT. Its translation is CSVILQGFGNQPQHF. The rearrangement joins TRBV29-1 to TRBJ1-5; maybe TRBD1 (6 bases). Germline CDR1 is SQVTM and CDR2 is ANQGSEA. V lost 5 bases and J 2 bases, leaving 16 bases between the germline ends. CDR3 size: 15 residues.

The V call is TRBV9, the J call TRBJ2-3; tentatively, D is TRBD2 (6 bases). The CDR3 runs to 15 residues. Germline V gene data show CDR1 as SGDLS and CDR2 as YYNGEE. V lost 0 bases and J 7 bases, leaving 15 bases between the germline ends. The CDR3 spells CASSVVTGEGNTQYF. The CDR3 DNA sequence: TGTGCCAGCAGCGTAGTTACGGGAGAGGGAAATACGCAGTATTTT.

The chain carries TRBV19 and TRBJ2-5, with a weak D call TRBD2 (6 bases). V lost 6 bases to trimming and J lost 0 bases, with 8 bases between them. From germline, CDR1 is LNHDA and CDR2 SQIVND (reference sequence). The CDR3 extends over 13 amino acids. The CDR3 DNA reads as TGTGCCAGTAGGGGAGGCAACCAAGAGACCCAGTACTTC. Translated, it gives CASRGGNQETQYF.

V usage is TRBV27 and J usage is TRBJ1-1; no clear D. V shed 7 bases and J shed 4 bases, with 19 bases lying between them. The CDR3 loop spans 15 amino acids. Germline V CDR1 and CDR2: MNHEY, SMNVEV (reference sequence). The CDR3 DNA sequence: TGTGCCAGCACCCCCAGCGCGGGGATCGGCACTGAAGCTTTCTTT. The encoded protein is CASTPSAGIGTEAFF.

The rearrangement joins TRBV6-5 to TRBJ2-3, with D perhaps given as TRBD1 or TRBD2 (5 bases each). CDR3 length: 14 amino acids. Germline CDR1 and CDR2: MNHEY and SVGAGI. Trimming cost V 0 bases and J 6 bases, with 10 bases left between them. As DNA, the CDR3 is TGTGCCAGCAGTTACTCGACTGAGGGGGATACGCAGTATTTT. The encoded protein is CASSYSTEGDTQYF.

V usage is TRBV6-1 and J usage is TRBJ1-2; D may be TRBD1 (6 bases). The V gene lost 5 bases and the J gene lost 3 bases, with 16 bases spanning the gap. Germline assignment: CDR1 MNHNS and CDR2 SASEGT. The CDR3 runs 15 residues. The CDR3 spells CASSTPGQSYYGYTF. CDR3 nucleotide sequence: TGTGCCAGCAGTACCCCCGGACAGAGTTACTATGGCTACACCTTC.

The V call is TRBV11-2, the J call TRBJ1-1, with 10 bases that match TRBD1. Germline V CDR1 and CDR2: SGHAT, FQNNGV. The ends lost 6 bases at V and 1 base at J; junction bases unmatched: 5. This CDR3 is 15 amino acids long. CDR3 residues: CASSPRTGGNTEAFF. The CDR3 DNA is TGTGCCAGCAGTCCCAGGACAGGGGGGAACACTGAAGCTTTCTTT. The complete variable domain, with remaining parts taken from reference TRBV11-2 and TRBJ1-1, reads EAGVAQSPRYKIIEKRQSVAFWCNPISGHATLYWYQQILGQGPKLLIQFQNNGVVDDSQLPKDRFSAERLKGVDSTLKIQPAKLEDSAVYLCASSPRTGGNTEAFFGQGTRLTVV.

The chain recombines TRBV7-9 with TRBJ2-7; D unclear. Trimming cost V 4 bases and J 2 bases, with 12 bases left between them. Germline assignment: CDR1 SEHNR and CDR2 FQNEAQ (reference sequence). The CDR3 runs to 14 residues. This CDR3 is CASSYMAGPYEQYF. For the CDR3, the DNA is TGTGCCAGCAGCTATATGGCCGGACCCTACGAGCAGTACTTC.

The chain couples TRBV27 to TRBJ1-1; D possibly corresponds to TRBD1 (5 bases). This CDR3 has 13 amino acids. V was clipped by 6 bases and J by 1 base, with 9 bases between them. Germline CDR1 reads MNHEY; CDR2 reads SMNVEV (reference sequence). Written as DNA, the CDR3 is TGTGCCAGCAGCCGGGGGGAGAACACTGAAGCTTTCTTT. Protein sequence: CASSRGENTEAFF.

This clone was counted many times. This rearrangement joins TRBV4-2 to TRBJ2-7; D is ambiguous. Germline assignment: CDR1 LGHNA and CDR2 YNFKEQ. V was cut by 1 base and J by 4 bases, with 5 bases left in between. This CDR3 spans 12 amino acids. The DNA of the CDR3 is TGTGCCAGCAGCCAAGTGGGTTACGAGCAGTACTTC. It encodes CASSQVGYEQYF.

The V call is TRBV25-1, the J call TRBJ2-1, with D perhaps matching TRBD2 (7 bases). This CDR3 region has 13 residues. Germline CDR1 MGHDK, CDR2 SYGVNS. V dropped 7 bases and J dropped 6 bases, with 13 bases sitting between them. The CDR3 DNA is TGTGCCAGCACACGGGGGGCCGGCAATGAGCAGTTCTTC. Amino acid sequence: CASTRGAGNEQFF.

The V gene is TRBV6-6, the J gene TRBJ1-4, with a tentative D call TRBD1 (5 bases). Per germline, CDR1 MNHNY and CDR2 SVGAGI (reference sequence). Trimming stripped 5 bases from V and 7 bases from J, with 17 bases between. The CDR3 runs 15 residues. The CDR3 DNA is TGTGCCAGCAGTGGAACAGCTGCCGGGGCTGAAAAACTGTTTTTT. Amino acid sequence: CASSGTAAGAEKLFF.

This chain connects TRBV9 to TRBJ2-5; TRBD1 is a possible D gene (5 bases). V dropped 0 bases and J dropped 4 bases, with 10 bases sitting between them. CDR3 size: 14 residues. Germline CDR1 reads SGDLS; CDR2 reads YYNGEE. DNA for the CDR3: TGTGCCAGCAGCGTAGGATTTGACAGAGAGACCCAGTACTTC. It yields the protein CASSVGFDRETQYF.

The chain has TRBV18 and TRBJ2-1; 8 bases are a match to TRBD1. V shed 1 base, J shed 7 bases, and the junction held 12 bases outside the gene matches. The CDR3 is made up of 17 amino acids. Germline V gives CDR1 KGHSH, CDR2 LQKENI. In DNA form, the CDR3 reads TGTGCCAGCTCACCACGGGCAGGACAGGGCGGGGAAAATGAGCAGTTCTTC. It is translated as CASSPRAGQGGENEQFF.

This chain joins TRBV19 and TRBJ1-6; 7 positions agree with TRBD1. CDR3 length: 15 residues. The junction had 5 bases not matched to a gene; V was cut back by 0 bases and J by 9 bases. The germline V gene encodes CDR1 LNHDA and CDR2 SQIVND (reference sequence). The CDR3 is CASSIDGTGASPLHF. The CDR3, as DNA: TGTGCCAGTAGTATAGATGGAACAGGGGCTTCACCCCTCCACTTT.

The chain couples TRBV20-1 to TRBJ2-1; no clear D gene. V gave up 6 bases and J gave up 6 bases, with 9 bases separating them. The germline gives CDR1 DFQATT, CDR2 SNEGSKA (reference sequence). The CDR3 covers 11 residues. The CDR3 is CSANQPNEQFF. The CDR3 DNA sequence: TGCAGTGCCAATCAGCCCAATGAGCAGTTCTTC.

This rearrangement joins TRBV19 to TRBJ2-5, with 9 positions matching TRBD1. Germline V gene sequence: CDR1 LNHDA, CDR2 SQIVND (reference sequence). V was clipped by 7 bases and J by 4 bases; unmatched bases: 7. The CDR3 contains 14 residues. The CDR3 sequence: CASNPGQGVETQYF. The CDR3 DNA reads as TGTGCCAGTAACCCGGGACAGGGAGTAGAGACCCAGTACTTC. The variable domain in full, completed from reference TRBV19 and TRBJ2-5, reads DGGITQSPKYLFRKEGQNVTLSCEQNLNHDAMYWYRQDPGQGLRLIYYSQIVNDFQKGDIAEGYSVSREKKESFPLTVTSAQKNPTAFYLCASNPGQGVETQYFGPGTRLLVL.

The CDR3 loop reads CASSERTGDEQYF. The CDR3 DNA sequence: TGTGCCAGCAGTGAAAGGACAGGGGACGAGCAGTACTTC. The J gene is TRBJ2-7, the V gene TRBV6-1, with TRBD1 matching 9 bases. With 2 bases clipped from V and 5 bases from J, the junction kept 1 base outside the gene matches. Germline values: CDR1 MNHNS, CDR2 SASEGT. The length of the CDR3 is 13 residues.

This clone has a handful of counts. J is TRBJ2-2 and V is TRBV2; 9 bases align to TRBD2. V was pared by 6 bases and J by 4 bases, with 9 bases of the junction left unmatched. Germline-derived CDR1 and CDR2 are SNHLY and FYNNEI. The CDR3 loop spans 16 amino acids. The CDR3 nucleotides are TGTGCCAGCAGGTTCGGACTAGCGTTATCCACCGGGGAGCTGTTTTTT. Its translation is CASRFGLALSTGELFF.

This chain connects TRBV2 to TRBJ1-2; D is unresolved. CDR1 and CDR2 (germline): SNHLY, FYNNEI. This CDR3 spans 12 amino acids. Trimming stripped 3 bases from V and 4 bases from J, with 6 bases between. CDR3 bases: TGTGCCAGCAGTGACGCCCCCTATGGCTACACCTTC. It codes for CASSDAPYGYTF.

This sequence joins TRBV28 and TRBJ1-2; D is unclear. CDR1 and CDR2 (germline): MDHEN, SYDVKM. The V gene lost 6 bases and the J gene lost 4 bases, with 12 bases spanning the gap. This CDR3 has 13 residues. This chain's CDR3 is CASRQTKTYGYTF. The DNA for the CDR3 is TGTGCCAGCAGACAGACCAAAACCTATGGCTACACCTTC.

The genes are TRBV19 and TRBJ1-3; TRBD1 is a possible D gene (6 bases). Trimming stripped 7 bases from V and 2 bases from J, with 12 bases between. Germline V gives CDR1 LNHDA, CDR2 SQIVND (reference sequence). This CDR3 comprises 14 residues. CDR3 region: CASTWGGPGNTIYF. The CDR3 nucleotides are TGTGCCAGTACTTGGGGGGGCCCTGGAAACACCATATATTTT.

V is TRBV27 and J is TRBJ2-3; D is uncertain. The V gene lost 3 bases and the J gene lost 4 bases, with 14 bases spanning the gap. The germline V gene has CDR1 MNHEY and CDR2 SMNVEV (reference sequence). The CDR3 is made up of 15 amino acids. The DNA of the CDR3 is TGTGCCAGCAGTTTTTCTAACAGTGGGTCAGATACGCAGTATTTT. The encoded protein is CASSFSNSGSDTQYF.

The V and J genes are TRBV2 and TRBJ1-4, with D possibly matching TRBD1 (6 bases). The V gene lost 6 bases and the J gene lost 8 bases, with 16 bases spanning the gap. Germline V gene lookup returns CDR1 SNHLY and CDR2 FYNNEI. The CDR3 consists of 14 residues. In DNA form, the CDR3 reads TGTGCCAGCAGCGCAACAGGGTTGTTGGAAAAACTGTTTTTT. Translating gives CASSATGLLEKLFF.

J is TRBJ1-4 and V is TRBV28; perhaps TRBD1 as D (5 bases). The V end lost 5 bases, the J end lost 2 bases, and 15 bases lay between the germline ends. CDR1 is MDHEN and CDR2 is SYDVKM in the germline V gene. The CDR3 totals 16 residues. CDR3 DNA sequence: TGTGCCAGCAGTCGAATCGAGGGGTCGACTAATGAAAAACTGTTTTTT. It translates to CASSRIEGSTNEKLFF.

The genes are TRBV7-9 and TRBJ2-7; D is uncertain. Trimming removed 5 bases from V and 1 base from J, with 3 bases in between. The CDR3 is made up of 11 amino acids. In germline, CDR1 is SEHNR, CDR2 FQNEAQ (reference sequence). The CDR3 sequence: CASSPSYEQYF. CDR3 bases: TGTGCCAGCAGCCCGTCCTACGAGCAGTACTTC.